Here is one TCR beta chain with its context. Antigen specificity is unknown. Each TCR beta cDNA library carried unique molecular identifiers. T cells numbering roughly 1 to 10 million yielded cDNA molecules that totaled about 500,000. TCRdb analysed the PCR reads with MiXCR anew, one entry per CDR3 protein. The table lists hundreds of thousands of distinct CDR3 sequences, 30% of them singletons. Looked up from germline, CDR1 is MNHEY and CDR2 is SVGEGT. This CDR3 comprises 14 residues. V gave up 2 bases and J gave up 4 bases, with 8 bases separating them. These data come from a study of post-analysis software for immune sequencing data. Regarding the study as a whole: Higher frequency in patients than in controls was seen for about five TRBV segments, with TRBV5-6, TRBV5-1 and TRBV20-1 among them. Samples sharing a preparation batch grouped tightly together when assessed by F measure. Controls had significantly higher normalized Chao1 diversity than multiple sclerosis patients.

The source is a girl aged 10-17 years with multiple sclerosis. Input material: blood. V usage is TRBV6-2 or TRBV6-3 and J usage is TRBJ1-4; tentatively, D is TRBD1 (5 bases). The CDR3 bases are TGTGCCAGCAGTTACGGGACGGATAATGAAAAACTGTTTTTT. Its translation: CASSYGTDNEKLFF.